The next 13 T cell receptor beta chains were all read from a single sample in a study of technical replicates of blood from a few donors. TCRdb keeps only in-frame clones here, not all; method: immunoSEQ multiplex PCR. The data contain around 92,000 clones, about 96% of them singletons. The specimen was T cells isolated from PBMCs. Receptor source: a human donor in good health.

The V call is TRBV11-2, the J call TRBJ2-2; TRBD2 might be the D (6 bases). The germline V and J ends were trimmed by 5 bases and 6 bases, with 22 bases remaining between them. This CDR3 has 17 amino acids. Germline CDR1 and CDR2: SGHAT and FQNNGV. This chain's CDR3 is CASSPTSGRGLAGELFF. Here the CDR3 DNA reads TGTGCCAGCAGCCCGACGTCGGGACGGGGGTTGGCCGGGGAGCTGTTTTTT.

This clone was observed once. This chain uses TRBV4-1 with TRBJ1-1; 7 bases are shared with TRBD1. The V gene end was trimmed by 1 base and the J gene end by 5 bases; junction bases not matched to a gene: 13. The CDR3 contains 17 residues. The germline V gene encodes CDR1 MGHRA and CDR2 YSYEKL. In DNA form, the CDR3 reads TGCGCCAGCAGCCAAGTTCGGACCGACAGGGTTCGGACTGAAGCTTTCTTT. This sequence encodes CASSQVRTDRVRTEAFF.

The chain has TRBV15 and TRBJ1-1, with TRBD1 matching over 8 bases. This CDR3 comprises 17 residues. The V and J ends lost 4 bases and 11 bases, in that order; junction bases with no gene match: 21. Germline V gene lookup returns CDR1 LNHNV and CDR2 YYDKDF (reference sequence). The CDR3 region is CATSTFSGAGGALRAFF. The CDR3 DNA reads TGTGCCACCAGCACCTTCTCAGGGGCAGGGGGCGCATTGAGGGCTTTCTTT.

The DNA of the CDR3 is TGTGCCAGCAGCAAAGCGAACGAGACTAGCGGCTGCTCTGGGGCCAACGTCCTGACTTTC. Translated: CASSKANETSGCSGANVLTF. The J gene is TRBJ2-6, the V gene TRBV21-1; the table's D call, TRBD2, was not checked against the DNA. TRBV21-1 is listed as a pseudogene. This CDR3 comprises 20 residues.

This clone is a singleton in its sample. V gene TRBV30 combines with J gene TRBJ1-4; TRBD1 is a possible D gene (5 bases). There are 15 residues in the CDR3. CDR1 GTSNPN and CDR2 SVGIG come from the germline V gene (reference sequence). Deletions cut 3 bases from V and 6 bases from J, with 17 bases between. The CDR3 here is CAWRSTGFSDEKLFF. In DNA, the CDR3 is TGTGCCTGGAGATCCACAGGCTTTTCGGATGAAAAACTGTTTTTT.

The chain uses TRBV5-5 and TRBJ2-1; 12 bases fit TRBD1. Germline V gene lookup returns CDR1 SGHKS and CDR2 YYEKEE (reference sequence). After removal of 4 bases from V and 3 bases from J, the junction contained 5 bases not matched to a gene. This CDR3 comprises 16 residues. The CDR3 reads CASSPGQGAFYNEQFF. CDR3 in DNA: TGTGCCAGCAGCCCGGGACAGGGGGCTTTCTACAATGAGCAGTTCTTC.

This chain connects TRBV12-5 to TRBJ2-1; TRBD2 aligns across 11 bases. J gave up 4 bases and V 1 base, and 0 bases lay outside the gene matches. CDR1 LGHNT and CDR2 FRNRAP come from the germline V gene. The CDR3 has 15 amino acids. The CDR3 DNA reads TGTGCTAGTGGTTTGGGACTAGCGGGGTACAATGAGCAGTTCTTC. Translated: CASGLGLAGYNEQFF.

The chain uses TRBV4-1 and TRBJ2-1; 13 bases are a match to TRBD2. Germline CDR1 MGHRA, CDR2 YSYEKL. The CDR3 totals 17 residues. Trimming removed 4 bases from V and 4 bases from J; junction bases left unmatched: 7. The CDR3 DNA is TGCGCCAGCAGCCCGGGACTAGCGGGAACTTCTTACAATGAGCAGTTCTTC. Translating gives CASSPGLAGTSYNEQFF.

This chain uses TRBV6-1 with TRBJ2-5; TRBD2 matches at 11 bases. Germline assignment: CDR1 MNHNS and CDR2 SASEGT. The CDR3 has 19 residues. V lost 4 bases to trimming and J lost 5 bases; unmatched junction nucleotides: 18. CDR3 sequence: CASSGPYGTSGLGGETQYF. The CDR3, as DNA: TGTGCCAGCAGTGGCCCTTACGGGACTAGCGGCCTTGGAGGGGAGACCCAGTACTTC.

The chain carries TRBV28 and TRBJ2-2; the match to TRBD1 covers 7 bases. Losses at the gene ends were 6 bases for V and 2 bases for J; bases not matched to a gene: 6. The CDR3 totals 15 residues. Germline lookup yields CDR1 MDHEN and CDR2 SYDVKM. This CDR3 reads CASRFGQANTGELFF. The CDR3 DNA reads TGTGCCAGCAGATTCGGACAGGCCAACACCGGGGAGCTGTTTTTT.

The chain employs TRBV5-4 and TRBJ2-1, with 12 bases aligning to TRBD2. Germline values: CDR1 SGHNT, CDR2 YYREEE (reference sequence). The CDR3 is 18 residues long. V was clipped by 5 bases and J by 7 bases; unmatched bases: 16. CDR3 residues: CASRTGHDSLAGGNEQFF. The CDR3 coding sequence is TGTGCCAGCAGAACGGGCCACGATTCTCTAGCGGGGGGGAATGAGCAGTTCTTC.

The chain is built from TRBV4-1 and TRBJ2-1; 8 nucleotides match TRBD1. Unmatched junction bases numbered 7, after V lost 6 bases and J lost 6 bases. CDR3 length: 14 amino acids. Germline V gene sequence: CDR1 MGHRA, CDR2 YSYEKL. CDR3 sequence: CASRKGQGVNEQFF. The CDR3 nucleotides read TGCGCCAGCAGGAAAGGACAGGGAGTCAATGAGCAGTTCTTC.

For this clone: Other DNA variants within this sample encode the same CDR3. This sequence joins TRBV28 and TRBJ2-1; 9 nucleotides agree with TRBD1. The V gene's germline CDR1 is MDHEN and CDR2 SYDVKM. The CDR3 is made up of 14 amino acids. The junction had 1 base not matched to a gene; V was cut back by 3 bases and J by 4 bases. CDR3 sequence (DNA): TGTGCCAGCAGTTTGACAGGGGGTTACAATGAGCAGTTCTTC. It yields the protein CASSLTGGYNEQFF.